The clone carrying this T cell receptor (beta chain) was recorded a few times. The antigen is unknown. It was via CD45RO/CCR7/CD25/CD127/CD95/CD27 that CD4+ naive, central memory, regulatory and stem cell-like memory cells were sorted. The entry originates in a study of beta chain features in type 1 diabetes. Study in general: The examined sorted cells totaled fewer than 140 million across samples. Study-level points and caveats: Insertions were fewer and deletions more numerous at VDJ junctions in type 1 diabetes patients. No resolution was reached here on whether HLA type influences TCRB rearrangement.

Sequenced material consisted of expressed TCRB transcripts (all of the isolated RNA was reverse transcribed). Assay: immunoSEQ multiplex PCR; the TCRdb copy retains only in-frame clones and omits some. Among hundreds of thousands of clones listed, over 9.5% were seen once. The source of this sequence is a young woman in good health. Source material: naive CD4+ T cells from blood.

The CDR3 DNA sequence: TGTGCCAGCGCTAGGGGGGGAGGGCGCTACAATGAGCAGTTCTTC. Its translation is CASARGGGRYNEQFF. The genes are TRBV2 and TRBJ2-1, with a possible D match to TRBD2 (7 bases). V lost 8 bases, J lost 3 bases, and 17 bases lay in between. The CDR3 extends over 15 amino acids. CDR1 is SNHLY and CDR2 is FYNNEI in the germline V gene.